The rows below give T cell receptor beta chains drawn from one sample of a study of graft-versus-host responses after intestinal transplantation. This table comes from immunoSEQ multiplex PCR, and its TCRdb copy is limited to in-frame clones, with some not included. The table has over 85,000 clones, around 93% seen once. The antigens of these receptors remain unknown. Specimen: unstimulated CD8+ T cells sorted from spleen or lymph node cells, collected before intestinal transplant. These receptors were collected from a human donor who received an intestinal transplant. Both conserved end residues are part of each CDR3. A D gene is named only where the DNA matches it firmly. Size is omitted from some rows. Given values are once, few, many or a class for expanded clones.

TRBJ1-5 | TRBV15 | NA | NA | CATSREDSNQPQHF | TGTGCCACCAGCAGAGAAGACAGTAATCAGCCCCAGCATTTT
TRBJ2-1 | TRBV19 | NA | NA | CASSMAIHNEQFF | TGTGCCAGTAGTATGGCTATCCACAATGAGCAGTTCTTC
TRBJ2-3 | TRBV2 | NA | TRBD2 | CATLLLAEGTDTQYF | TGTGCCACCTTACTTCTAGCGGAGGGCACAGATACGCAGTATTTT
TRBJ2-2 | TRBV2 | NA | TRBD1 | CASSWTGGNTGELFF | TGTGCCAGCAGCTGGACAGGGGGGAACACCGGGGAGCTGTTTTTT
TRBJ2-3 | TRBV6-1 | NA | NA | CASRAIGDTQYF | TGTGCCAGCAGGGCGATCGGAGATACGCAGTATTTT
TRBJ1-1 | TRBV19 | NA | NA | CASSIDWQYMNTEAFF | TGTGCCAGTAGTATAGATTGGCAGTACATGAACACTGAAGCTTTCTTT
TRBJ2-1 | TRBV30 | NA | NA | CAWSVARDEQFF | TGTGCCTGGAGTGTAGCCAGGGACGAGCAGTTCTTC
TRBJ2-1 | TRBV5-4 | NA | NA | CASSFQGLNNEQFF | TGTGCCAGCAGCTTTCAGGGCTTGAACAATGAGCAGTTCTTC
TRBJ2-1 | TRBV27 | NA | NA | CASSLYPFGDEQFF | TGTGCCAGCAGTTTATATCCCTTCGGGGATGAGCAGTTCTTC
TRBJ1-1 | TRBV4-1 | NA | NA | CASSLVGTEAFF | TGCGCCAGCAGCCTAGTCGGTACTGAAGCTTTCTTT
TRBJ1-1 | TRBV27 | NA | NA | CASSLGGSNTEAFF | TGTGCCAGCTCCCTTGGGGGGTCGAACACTGAAGCTTTCTTT
TRBJ1-2 | TRBV29-1 | NA | TRBD1 | CSVEAGTGTNYGYTF | TGCAGCGTTGAGGCGGGGACAGGGACCAACTATGGCTACACCTTC
TRBJ1-4 | TRBV6-6 | few | NA | CASSYSEEPNEKLFF | TGTGCCAGCAGTTACAGTGAGGAACCTAATGAAAAACTGTTTTTT
TRBJ1-2 | TRBV11-2 | NA | TRBD1 | CASSLDSGTDGYTF | TGTGCCAGCAGCTTAGACTCCGGGACAGATGGCTACACCTTC